This T cell receptor beta chain was identified in a study of OX40 agonist ivuxolimab in advanced cancers. With respect to the entire study: The costimulatory receptor OX40 (CD134) was targeted by ivuxolimab, a fully human IgG2 agonistic monoclonal antibody. Intravenous ivuxolimab was administered to patients every 2 weeks at six dose levels: 0.01, 0.1, 0.3, 1.5, 3 and 10 mg/kg. Of the roughly 53 patients in dose escalation, about 19 had hepatocellular carcinoma, about 15 had melanoma, 9 had renal cell carcinoma and 9 had head and neck cancer. A male proportion of roughly 85% and a mean age of roughly 58 years, ranging from roughly 20 to 80, were recorded for the dose-escalation cohort. Prior anti-PD-1, anti-PD-L1 or anti-CTLA-4 therapy was permitted, and checkpoint inhibitors had been received by more than 35% of dose-escalation patients. Partial responses occurred in three dose-escalation patients: two with cutaneous melanoma and one with hepatocellular carcinoma. The point of sequencing TCRbeta in the periphery was to test whether ivuxolimab changed TCR sequence diversity and drove clonal T-cell expansion. The paper reports the monotherapy dose-escalation portion (N ≈ 50 patients) of the phase I ivuxolimab trial.

A note on this clone: This receptor's antigen is unknown. No base quality values were provided; no much bigger clone lies one nucleotide off.

The CDR3 covers 13 residues, taking in both the cysteine and the phenylalanine. Only the CDR3 portion is preserved as DNA: 39 bases, with reading frame beginning at the first base. The V and J ends are trimmed by 0 bases and 4 bases, leaving 7 bases between them. CDR1 and CDR2, per the germline V gene, are SGHTA and FQGNSA. Overall study outcomes, separate from this receptor: At doses of 0.1 to 3.0 mg/kg, clonal expansion of both CD4+ and CD8+ blood T cells was observed from baseline to week 6. Which antigens the clonally expanded peripheral T cells were specific for was not determined. In the 0.1-3.0 mg/kg groups, partial responders had among the lowest normalized peripheral clonal expansion, particularly in CD8+ T cells. After ivuxolimab, expanded clones were on average more numerous among CD8+ T cells than among CD4+ T cells. Low levels of normalized T-cell clonal expansion were also shown by some nonresponding patients.

To sequence the TCRbeta CDR3 region, genomic DNA was isolated from the sorted cells. TCRbeta CDR3 regions were sequenced using the immunoSEQ Assay. Imported from immuneACCESS, the table was reduced by TCRdb to in-frame sequences with V and J called. These copies leave out some clones; in studies compared against another copy, an unresolved V gene accounts for under half, and the cause of the remainder is not known. The sample table shows 60,000 to 80,000 clones, and around 83% are seen once. Around 1.5% of the sample comes from the top ten. Patients with a history of autoimmune disease or receiving systemic immunosuppression were excluded from the trial. Peripheral blood for TCR sequencing was collected from all dose cohorts at baseline, on cycle 4 day 1, and on cycle 7 day 1. Samples were obtained from an open-label, multicenter, first-in-human phase I dose-escalation trial of ivuxolimab. The trial enrolled adults with locally advanced or metastatic head and neck squamous cell, hepatocellular, melanoma or renal cell carcinoma. Before TCR sequencing, CD4+ T cells and CD8+ T cells from peripheral blood were sorted into separate populations.

This clonotype was obtained from an adult with an advanced solid tumor such as melanoma, head and neck, liver or kidney cancer. The sequence joins TRBV7-2 to TRBJ2-7, with the identity of the D gene unclear. Sequencing used CD4+ or CD8+ T cells sorted from blood, obtained in a trial of the OX40 agonist ivuxolimab. The CDR3 is CASSLARQYEQYF. At the DNA level, the sequence is TGTGCCAGCAGCTTAGCGCGCCAATACGAGCAGTACTTC.